Each of the 4 T cell receptor beta chains below was sequenced from the same sample in a study of shared clonotypes between healthy human individuals. The repertoire was sequenced with immunoSEQ multiplex PCR; TCRdb's copy has only in-frame clones and lacks some. The sample consists of about 2.4 million clones, just over 90% of them appearing once. The sequencing sample was made of naive CD4+ T cells sorted from blood. The sample's subset: CD45RA+ positively selected. The receptors here all came from a man younger than 35 in good health.

The chain carries TRBV5-1 and TRBJ2-2; 7 bases match TRBD1. The CDR3 has 14 residues. Germline assignment: CDR1 SGHRS and CDR2 YFSETQ. J was trimmed by 6 bases and V by 4 bases; bases with no gene match: 6. CDR3 region: CASSSATGPGELFF. CDR3 bases: TGCGCCAGCAGCAGCGCGACAGGGCCCGGGGAGCTGTTTTTT.

This clone was recorded once. This chain uses TRBV5-4 with TRBJ1-2, with 7 bases matching TRBD1. V gave up 3 bases and J gave up 6 bases; unmatched junction bases: 8. The CDR3 is 14 residues long. Germline CDR1 reads SGHNT; CDR2 reads YYREEE (reference sequence). DNA of the CDR3: TGTGCCAGCAGCTCCACGACAGGGATAAATGGCTACACCTTC. Amino acid sequence: CASSSTTGINGYTF.

The rearrangement joins TRBV5-1 to TRBJ2-7; D gene unclear. Germline CDR1 and CDR2: SGHRS and YFSETQ. V was pared by 7 bases and J by 2 bases, with 13 bases between. This CDR3 is 13 amino acids long. The CDR3 sequence is CASLGSNAYEQYF. In nucleotides, the CDR3 is TGCGCCAGCCTCGGCTCCAATGCCTACGAGCAGTACTTC.

V gene TRBV19 combines with J gene TRBJ2-3; D is possibly TRBD1 (5 bases). The CDR3 spans 13 residues. Germline loops: CDR1 LNHDA, CDR2 SQIVND (reference sequence). The V end lost 7 bases, the J end lost 2 bases, and 10 bases lay between the germline ends. The DNA for the CDR3 is TGTGCCAGTAAGACAGCCTACACAGATACGCAGTATTTT. Encoded protein: CASKTAYTDTQYF. Full variable domain (outside the CDR3, taken from reference TRBV19 and TRBJ2-3): DGGITQSPKYLFRKEGQNVTLSCEQNLNHDAMYWYRQDPGQGLRLIYYSQIVNDFQKGDIAEGYSVSREKKESFPLTVTSAQKNPTAFYLCASKTAYTDTQYFGPGTRLTVL.